This T cell receptor (beta chain) was sequenced for a study of blood T cell repertoires in COVID-19 (TCRdb year 2020). About the investigation overall: Collaborator samples came from the United States, Italy and Spain and covered acute and convalescent phases of COVID-19. The material from the prospective study consisted of cDNA or gDNA derived from T cells, B-cell-depleted T cells, or PBMCs. The dataset comprised deeply sampled blood TCRbeta repertoires from subjects exposed to, actively infected with, or recovered from COVID-19. The repertoires were made available in a free public database intended to serve as a resource for research on the immune response to SARS-CoV-2. Samples were obtained from the ongoing ImmuneRACE study (first 160 participants) and from some 1,300 subjects provided by 6 global collaborators. A de-identified subject ID, COVID-19 status, age in years and sex were almost always included in the sample metadata. Where available, HLA class I and class II types were taken from metadata supplied by the sample provider and were not determined by assay-based typing.

With regard to this clone: The clone's antigen remains unknown. No much larger clonotype is one base removed from it; base qualities were not supplied.

At the junction V is shortened by 6 bases and J by 4 bases, with 18 bases in between. The CDR3 contains 15 residues, cysteine and phenylalanine counted. CDR3 DNA is the only sequence kept; it has 45 bases, read in frame from the first base. As encoded in the germline V gene, CDR1 is MDHEN while CDR2 is SYDVKM. The immunoSEQ Assay, a bias-controlled multiplex PCR, was used to amplify TCRbeta CDR3 regions from genomic DNA. Per the authors' processing: Within the assay, amplification of reference gene primers was used to estimate how many nucleated cells each sample contained. Sequence reads were collapsed and filtered to measure the absolute abundance of every unique TCRbeta CDR3 rearrangement. Productive Simpson clonality was computed per sample as the square root of Simpson's diversity index over productive rearrangements. The immuneACCESS repertoire file appears here via TCRdb, limited to in-frame rearrangements. These files lack a portion of the clones; in checked studies, under half of the deficit traces to unresolved V genes, and the cause of the others is not known. For V, J and clone size, that table is used; D and trimming come from the DNA. For this sample there are approximately 470,000 clones; roughly 87% appear just once. The ten largest make up approximately 0.7% of the sample.

Participants in the prospective study were enrolled through a virtual design, were aged 18 to 89 years, and lived in fewer than 30 United States geographic areas. Cohort assignment in the prospective study relied on participant-reported clinical history from a screening survey and a study questionnaire. For ImmuneRACE Cohort 3, a participant was defined as recovered based on two consecutive negative NP/OP PCR tests, clearance by a healthcare professional, or resolution of symptoms. In the prospective study, whole blood, serum and a nasopharyngeal or oropharyngeal swab were collected from each participant by mobile phlebotomists. Over an approximately 2-month period, participants in the prospective study had the option of providing additional blood draws and questionnaires. Prospective study blood samples were shipped either frozen or at room temperature before DNA extraction. The paper as a whole reports these results and caveats: The amount of clinical and demographic metadata varied by source and participant and was provided uncurated.

The sequence was collected from a woman younger than 35 who had recovered from COVID-19. The sample comprised PBMCs or T cells enriched from blood (not recorded which). The chain is encoded by TRBV28 joined to TRBJ1-1; TRBD1 is a possible D gene, resting on 6 matching bases. The DNA reads as follows: TGTGCCAGCAGCCCAGCGAGAGGGGGGGGCACTGAAGCTTTCTTT. It translates to CASSPARGGGTEAFF.